The TCR beta chain under discussion was sequenced for a study of cytomegalovirus exposure and HLA in healthy donors. The wider study: Roughly 170 million T cells yielded 110 million or so unique TCR beta sequences in earlier analysis. Across 300 to 400 genotyped donors, over 70% landed in the Caucasian-associated ancestry cluster. In an early release, HLA-typed donors contributed tens of millions of unique TCR sequences.

Regarding this clone: Its antigen is currently unknown.

The CDR3 has 16 residues. The V end lost 3 bases, the J end lost 3 bases, and 17 bases lay between the germline ends. The germline gives CDR1 MNHEY, CDR2 SMNVEV (reference sequence). PCR amplification relied on 60 Vbeta primers (plus 13 Jbeta primers). Repertoires were generated with immunoSEQ multiplex PCR, while TCRdb's copy carries only in-frame clones and drops some. The sample yields around 90,000 clones, 85% seen once. Study-wide findings and caveats: Compared with the roughly 730-donor mean, an Asian-associated ancestry cluster reportedly had fewer N-insertions, according to a later analysis.

This TCR came from a man between 40 and 49 years old in good health and CMV-seropositive. Source material: PBMCs. The rearrangement joins TRBV27 to TRBJ1-2, with D possibly being TRBD1 (5 bases). This CDR3 is CASSFSPSRADYGYTF. The CDR3, as DNA: TGTGCCAGCAGTTTCTCCCCAAGCAGGGCGGACTATGGCTACACCTTC.